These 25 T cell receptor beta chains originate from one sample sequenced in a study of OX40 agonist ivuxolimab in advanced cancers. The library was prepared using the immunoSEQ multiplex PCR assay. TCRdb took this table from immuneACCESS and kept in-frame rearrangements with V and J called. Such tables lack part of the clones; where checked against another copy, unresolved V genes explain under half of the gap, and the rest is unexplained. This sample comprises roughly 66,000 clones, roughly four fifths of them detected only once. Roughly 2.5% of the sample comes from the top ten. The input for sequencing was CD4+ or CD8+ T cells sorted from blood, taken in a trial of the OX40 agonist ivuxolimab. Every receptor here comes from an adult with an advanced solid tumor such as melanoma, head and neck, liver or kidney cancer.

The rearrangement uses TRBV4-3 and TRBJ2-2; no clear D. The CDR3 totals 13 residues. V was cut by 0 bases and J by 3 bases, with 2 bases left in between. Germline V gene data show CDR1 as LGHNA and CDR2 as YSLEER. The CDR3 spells CASSQDYTGELFF. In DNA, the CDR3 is TGCGCCAGCAGCCAAGACTACACCGGGGAGCTGTTTTTT.

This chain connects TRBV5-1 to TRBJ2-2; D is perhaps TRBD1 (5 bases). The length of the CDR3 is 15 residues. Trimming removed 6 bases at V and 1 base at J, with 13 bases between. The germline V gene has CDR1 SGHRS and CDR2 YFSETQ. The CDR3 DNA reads TGCGCCAGCAAAGCCGGACATCAGAACACCGGGGAGCTGTTTTTT. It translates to CASKAGHQNTGELFF.

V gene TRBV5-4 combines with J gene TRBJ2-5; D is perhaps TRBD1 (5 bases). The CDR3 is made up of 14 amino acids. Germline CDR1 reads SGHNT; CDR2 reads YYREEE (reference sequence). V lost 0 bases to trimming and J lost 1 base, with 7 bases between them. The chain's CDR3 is CASSLGGLQETQYF. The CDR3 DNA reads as TGTGCCAGCAGCTTGGGGGGCCTCCAAGAGACCCAGTACTTC.

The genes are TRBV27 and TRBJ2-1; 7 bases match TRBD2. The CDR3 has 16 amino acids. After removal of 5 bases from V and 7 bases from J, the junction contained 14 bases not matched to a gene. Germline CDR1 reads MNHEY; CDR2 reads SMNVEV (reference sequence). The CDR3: CASSPTKRGAQNEQFF. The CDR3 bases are TGTGCCAGCAGTCCGACGAAGCGGGGCGCGCAGAATGAGCAGTTCTTC.

CDR3 loop: CASSGTDYYGYTF. The CDR3 coding sequence is TGTGCCAGCAGTGGAACAGACTACTATGGCTACACCTTC. The genes are TRBV6-1 and TRBJ1-2; no clear D. CDR1 and CDR2 from the germline V gene are MNHNS and SASEGT. The CDR3 length is 13 residues. The V end lost 4 bases, the J end lost 3 bases, and 9 bases lay between the germline ends.

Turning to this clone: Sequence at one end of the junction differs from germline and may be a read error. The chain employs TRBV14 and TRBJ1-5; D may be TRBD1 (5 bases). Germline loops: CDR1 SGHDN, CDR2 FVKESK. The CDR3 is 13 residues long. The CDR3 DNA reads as TGTGCCAGCAGTCAAGGGACCAATCAGCCCCAGCATTTT. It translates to CASSQGTNQPQHF.

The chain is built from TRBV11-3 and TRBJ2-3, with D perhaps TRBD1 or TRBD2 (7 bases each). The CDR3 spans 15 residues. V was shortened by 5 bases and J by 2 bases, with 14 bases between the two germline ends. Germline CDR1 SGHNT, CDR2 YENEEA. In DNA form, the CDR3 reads TGTGCCAGCAGCCCAGGGGGGGGCCCCACAGATACGCAGTATTTT. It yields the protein CASSPGGGPTDTQYF.

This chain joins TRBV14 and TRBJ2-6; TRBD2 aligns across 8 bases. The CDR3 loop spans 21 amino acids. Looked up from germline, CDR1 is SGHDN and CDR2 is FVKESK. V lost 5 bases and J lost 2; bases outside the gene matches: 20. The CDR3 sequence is CASSGLSRGRQGPPGANVLTF. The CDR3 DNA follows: TGTGCCAGCAGCGGATTATCCCGCGGGAGGCAGGGCCCCCCTGGGGCCAACGTCCTGACTTTC. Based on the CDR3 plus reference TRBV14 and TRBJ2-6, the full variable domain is EAGVTQFPSHSVIEKGQTVTLRCDPISGHDNLYWYRRVMGKEIKFLLHFVKESKQDESGMPNNRFLAERTGGTYSTLKVQPAELEDSGVYFCASSGLSRGRQGPPGANVLTFGAGSRLTVL.

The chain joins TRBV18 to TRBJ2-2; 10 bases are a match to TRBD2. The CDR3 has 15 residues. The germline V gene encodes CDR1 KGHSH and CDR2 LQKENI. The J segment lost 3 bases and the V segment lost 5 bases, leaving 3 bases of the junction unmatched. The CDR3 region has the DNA TGTGCCAGCTCATCGACTAGCGGGTACACCGGGGAGCTGTTTTTT. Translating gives CASSSTSGYTGELFF.

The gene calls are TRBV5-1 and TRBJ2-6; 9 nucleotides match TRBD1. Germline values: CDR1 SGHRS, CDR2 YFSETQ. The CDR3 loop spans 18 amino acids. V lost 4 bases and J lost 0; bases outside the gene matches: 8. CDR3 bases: TGCGCCAGCAGCCGCGATGGGGGACAGGGCTCTGGGGCCAACGTCCTGACTTTC. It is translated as CASSRDGGQGSGANVLTF.

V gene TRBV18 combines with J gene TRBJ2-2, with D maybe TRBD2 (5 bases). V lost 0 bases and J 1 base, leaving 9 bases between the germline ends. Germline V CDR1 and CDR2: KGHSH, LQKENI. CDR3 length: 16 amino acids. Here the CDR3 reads CASSPPAERNTGELFF. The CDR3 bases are TGTGCCAGCTCACCACCAGCGGAGAGGAACACCGGGGAGCTGTTTTTT.

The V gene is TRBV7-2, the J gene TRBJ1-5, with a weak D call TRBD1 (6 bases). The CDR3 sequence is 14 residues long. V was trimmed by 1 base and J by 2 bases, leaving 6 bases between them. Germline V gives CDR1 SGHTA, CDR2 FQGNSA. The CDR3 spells CASSLGGRNQPQHF. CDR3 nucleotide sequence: TGTGCCAGCAGCTTAGGGGGGCGCAATCAGCCCCAGCATTTT.

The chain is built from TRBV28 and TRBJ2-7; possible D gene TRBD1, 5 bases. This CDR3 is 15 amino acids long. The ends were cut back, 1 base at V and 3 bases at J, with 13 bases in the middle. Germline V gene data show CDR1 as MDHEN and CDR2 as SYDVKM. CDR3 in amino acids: CASSLSGLLSYEQYF. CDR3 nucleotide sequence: TGTGCCAGCAGTTTATCAGGGTTACTTAGCTACGAGCAGTACTTC.

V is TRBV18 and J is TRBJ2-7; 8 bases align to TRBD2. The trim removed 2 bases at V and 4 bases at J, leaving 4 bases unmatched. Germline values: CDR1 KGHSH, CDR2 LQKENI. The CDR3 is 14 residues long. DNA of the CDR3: TGTGCCAGCTCACCAAGCGGGAGTAGATACGAGCAGTACTTC. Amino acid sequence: CASSPSGSRYEQYF. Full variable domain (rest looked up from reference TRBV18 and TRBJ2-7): NAGVMQNPRHLVRRRGQEARLRCSPMKGHSHVYWYRQLPEEGLKFMVYLQKENIIDESGMPKERFSAEFPKEGPSILRIQQVVRGDSAAYFCASSPSGSRYEQYFGPGTRLTVT.

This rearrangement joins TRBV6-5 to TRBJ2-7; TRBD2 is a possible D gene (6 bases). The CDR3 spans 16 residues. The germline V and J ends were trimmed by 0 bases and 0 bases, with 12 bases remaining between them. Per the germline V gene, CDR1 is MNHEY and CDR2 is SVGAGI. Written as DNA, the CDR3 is TGTGCCAGCAGTTACTCGGGAGCGGGCCCCTCCTACGAGCAGTACTTC. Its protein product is CASSYSGAGPSYEQYF.

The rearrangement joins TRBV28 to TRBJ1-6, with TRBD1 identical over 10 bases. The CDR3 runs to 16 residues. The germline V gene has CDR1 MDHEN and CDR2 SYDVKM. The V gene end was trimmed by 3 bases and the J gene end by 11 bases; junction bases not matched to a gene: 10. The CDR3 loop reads CASSLRGQGSVPPLHF. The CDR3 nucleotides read TGTGCCAGCAGTTTGCGGGGACAGGGGAGTGTTCCACCCCTCCACTTT.

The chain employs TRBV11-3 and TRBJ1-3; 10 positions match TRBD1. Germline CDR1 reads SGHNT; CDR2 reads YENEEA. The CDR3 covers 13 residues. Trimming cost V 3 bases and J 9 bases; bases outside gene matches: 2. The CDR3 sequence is CASSLGQGSTIYF. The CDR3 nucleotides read TGTGCCAGCAGCTTGGGACAGGGGTCCACCATATATTTT.

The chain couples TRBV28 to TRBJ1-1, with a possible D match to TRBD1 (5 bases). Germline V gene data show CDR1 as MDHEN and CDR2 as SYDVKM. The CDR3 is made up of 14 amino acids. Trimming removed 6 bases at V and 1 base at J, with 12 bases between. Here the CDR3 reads CASSEGPRNTEAFF. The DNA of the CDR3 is TGTGCCAGCAGCGAGGGACCAAGGAACACTGAAGCTTTCTTT.

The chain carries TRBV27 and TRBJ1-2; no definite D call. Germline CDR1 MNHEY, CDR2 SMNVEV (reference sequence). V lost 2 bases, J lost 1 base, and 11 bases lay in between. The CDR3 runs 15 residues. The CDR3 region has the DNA TGTGCCAGCAGTTTAGTCGGGTCAAATAACTATGGCTACACCTTC. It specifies CASSLVGSNNYGYTF.

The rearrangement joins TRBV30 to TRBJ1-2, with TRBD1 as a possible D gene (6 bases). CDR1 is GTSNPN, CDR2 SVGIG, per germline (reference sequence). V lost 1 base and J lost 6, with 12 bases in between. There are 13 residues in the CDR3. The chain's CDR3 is CAWSARQDDGYTF. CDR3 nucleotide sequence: TGTGCCTGGAGTGCCCGACAGGACGATGGCTACACCTTC.

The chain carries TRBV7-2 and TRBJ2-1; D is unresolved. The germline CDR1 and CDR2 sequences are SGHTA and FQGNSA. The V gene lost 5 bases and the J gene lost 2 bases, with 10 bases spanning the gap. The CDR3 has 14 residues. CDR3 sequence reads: CASSPAETYNEQFF. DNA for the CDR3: TGTGCCAGCAGCCCCGCGGAGACCTACAATGAGCAGTTCTTC. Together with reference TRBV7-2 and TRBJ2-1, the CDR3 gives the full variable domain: GAGVSQSPSNKVTEKGKDVELRCDPISGHTALYWYRQSLGQGLEFLIYFQGNSAPDKSGLPSDRFSAERTGGSVSTLTIQRTQQEDSAVYLCASSPAETYNEQFFGPGTRLTVL.

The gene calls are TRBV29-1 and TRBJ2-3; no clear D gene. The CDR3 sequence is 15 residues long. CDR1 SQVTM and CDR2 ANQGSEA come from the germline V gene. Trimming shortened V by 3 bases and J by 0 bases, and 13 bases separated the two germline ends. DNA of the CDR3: TGCAGCGTTGATAGAAACCCCGCTAGCACAGATACGCAGTATTTT. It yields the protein CSVDRNPASTDTQYF.

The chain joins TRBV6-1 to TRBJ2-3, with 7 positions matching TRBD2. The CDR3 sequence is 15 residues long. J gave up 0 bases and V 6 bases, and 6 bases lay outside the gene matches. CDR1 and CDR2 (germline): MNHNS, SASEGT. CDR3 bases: TGTGCCAGCAGGCACCCTAGCGGCAGCACAGATACGCAGTATTTT. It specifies CASRHPSGSTDTQYF.

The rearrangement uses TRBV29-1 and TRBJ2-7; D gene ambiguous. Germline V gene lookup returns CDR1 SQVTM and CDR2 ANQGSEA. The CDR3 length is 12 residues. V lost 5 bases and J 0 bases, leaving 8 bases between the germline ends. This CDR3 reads CSVRADSYEQYF. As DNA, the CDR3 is TGCAGCGTTAGGGCGGACTCCTACGAGCAGTACTTC.

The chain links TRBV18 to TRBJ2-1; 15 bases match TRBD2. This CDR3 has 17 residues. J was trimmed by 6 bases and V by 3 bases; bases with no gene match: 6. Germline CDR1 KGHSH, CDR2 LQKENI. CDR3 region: CASSPRLGLAGGNEQFF. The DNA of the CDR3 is TGTGCCAGCTCACCGCGGTTGGGACTAGCGGGAGGCAATGAGCAGTTCTTC.